These 14 T cell receptor beta chains share one sample of origin, sequenced in a study of T cell repertoires and HLA-DP antigens. These receptors' targets are unknown. Sequencing was performed with immunoSEQ multiplex PCR; in TCRdb, only in-frame clones are kept and a portion is missing. Among around 100,000 clones listed, more than 85% were seen once. The sequenced sample was CD4+ T cells from PBMCs. These receptors originate from a woman aged 18-30 years in good health and CMV-seronegative.

This chain links TRBV7-2 with TRBJ2-1, with 10 nucleotides matching TRBD2. Germline trimming cut 6 bases from V and 2 bases from J; bases unmatched to any gene: 4. The CDR3 extends over 15 amino acids. Germline-derived CDR1 and CDR2 are SGHTA and FQGNSA. The CDR3 bases are TGTGCCAGCAGTCCTAGCGGGGGAACCTACAATGAGCAGTTCTTC. Translation: CASSPSGGTYNEQFF.

The chain carries TRBV19 and TRBJ2-1; D possibly corresponds to TRBD1 (6 bases). Trimming stripped 8 bases from V and 7 bases from J, with 15 bases between. CDR1 LNHDA and CDR2 SQIVND come from the germline V gene (reference sequence). The CDR3 sequence is 13 residues long. CDR3 region: CASSMGAGNEQFF. The CDR3 nucleotides read TGTGCCAGTTCCATGGGGGCAGGGAATGAGCAGTTCTTC.

The rearrangement links TRBV5-6 to TRBJ2-3; 10 nucleotides match TRBD2. The CDR3 is 17 amino acids. Germline CDR1 is SGHDT and CDR2 is YYEEEE. The ends lost 2 bases at V and 6 bases at J; junction bases unmatched: 12. The CDR3 here is CASSLRTSGAQLDTQYF. The CDR3 DNA follows: TGTGCCAGCAGCTTACGGACTAGCGGTGCACAGTTGGATACGCAGTATTTT.

This chain links TRBV7-9 with TRBJ2-1, with D possibly matching TRBD1 (5 bases). V was cut by 1 base and J by 5 bases, with 6 bases left in between. The CDR3 is 13 amino acids. CDR1 is SEHNR and CDR2 is FQNEAQ in the germline V gene (reference sequence). This CDR3 reads CASSLETDNEQFF. CDR3 in DNA: TGTGCCAGCAGCTTAGAGACAGACAATGAGCAGTTCTTC.

The rearrangement joins TRBV2 to TRBJ1-1; 7 bases agree with TRBD1. V dropped 11 bases and J dropped 0; count of bases not matched to a gene: 9. The CDR3 runs 14 residues. The germline gives CDR1 SNHLY, CDR2 FYNNEI. The CDR3 DNA is TGTGCCGGCCTTCCTGACAGGGTGAACACTGAAGCTTTCTTT. It translates to CAGLPDRVNTEAFF.

The rearrangement links TRBV28 to TRBJ1-2; D perhaps matches TRBD1 (6 bases). The V gene lost 3 bases and the J gene lost 8 bases, with 10 bases spanning the gap. Germline CDR1 is MDHEN and CDR2 is SYDVKM. The CDR3 has 12 amino acids. The CDR3 is CASSFTGGGYTF. CDR3 bases: TGTGCCAGCAGTTTCACGGGGGGCGGCTACACCTTC.

The chain employs TRBV28 and TRBJ2-7; no clear D gene. The V end lost 5 bases, the J end lost 5 bases, and 7 bases lay between the germline ends. The CDR3 has 11 residues. Germline-derived CDR1 and CDR2 are MDHEN and SYDVKM. CDR3 sequence reads: CASSGGDEQYV. The CDR3 DNA sequence: TGTGCCAGCAGTGGCGGCGACGAGCAGTACGTC.

This chain uses TRBV5-1 with TRBJ2-2, with TRBD1 matching over 8 bases. This CDR3 has 15 residues. The germline gives CDR1 SGHRS, CDR2 YFSETQ. Trimming took 4 bases from V and 0 from J; bases not matched to a gene: 2. The CDR3 sequence: CASSEDRANTGELFF. The CDR3 DNA follows: TGCGCCAGCAGCGAGGACAGGGCGAACACCGGGGAGCTGTTTTTT. The whole variable domain, remainder taken from reference TRBV5-1 and TRBJ2-2, is KAGVTQTPRYLIKTRGQQVTLSCSPISGHRSVSWYQQTPGQGLQFLFEYFSETQRNKGNFPGRFSGRQFSNSRSEMNVSTLELGDSALYLCASSEDRANTGELFFGEGSRLTVL.

The chain joins TRBV10-2 to TRBJ2-2, with unresolved D. V lost 3 bases, J lost 2 bases, and 10 bases lay in between. CDR1 is WSHSY, CDR2 SAAADI, per germline. CDR3 length: 15 amino acids. The CDR3 DNA is TGCGCCAGCAGTGAACTTACTTCCAACACCGGGGAGCTGTTTTTT. Its protein is CASSELTSNTGELFF.

The chain recombines TRBV10-2 with TRBJ2-3, with a tentative D call TRBD2 (5 bases). The CDR3 sequence is 14 residues long. With 4 bases removed from V and 3 bases from J, the gap between germline ends came to 11 bases. Germline V gene sequence: CDR1 WSHSY, CDR2 SAAADI. DNA of the CDR3: TGCGCCAGCAGTGGAGGGATCAAGACAGATACGCAGTATTTT. Residues: CASSGGIKTDTQYF.

This sequence joins TRBV5-4 and TRBJ2-2; 7 bases line up with TRBD2. CDR3 length: 15 amino acids. V lost 6 bases, J lost 1 base, and 6 bases stayed unmatched. Germline CDR1 SGHNT, CDR2 YYREEE (reference sequence). CDR3 sequence reads: CASNQAGVNTGELFF. The CDR3 bases are TGTGCCAGCAACCAGGCGGGGGTGAACACCGGGGAGCTGTTTTTT.

The J gene is TRBJ2-3, the V gene TRBV30, with TRBD2 identical over 9 bases. Losses at the gene ends were 4 bases for V and 0 bases for J; bases not matched to a gene: 14. Germline values: CDR1 GTSNPN, CDR2 SVGIG (reference sequence). This CDR3 contains 18 residues. Here the CDR3 reads CAWTSSGNFFSSTDTQYF. DNA for the CDR3: TGTGCCTGGACGTCTAGCGGGAACTTTTTTTCTAGCACAGATACGCAGTATTTT.

The chain is built from TRBV28 and TRBJ1-5; D perhaps matches TRBD1 (5 bases). Germline-derived CDR1 and CDR2 are MDHEN and SYDVKM. CDR3 length: 17 residues. V lost 7 bases, J lost 6 bases, and 25 bases lay in between. The CDR3 sequence: CASTPPAGKRDGQPQHF. DNA for the CDR3: TGTGCCAGCACCCCCCCGGCCGGCAAAAGGGACGGTCAGCCCCAGCATTTT.

The chain carries TRBV7-2 and TRBJ1-6; a possible D gene is TRBD1 (6 bases). The CDR3 consists of 15 residues. Germline V gives CDR1 SGHTA, CDR2 FQGNSA. V was pared by 4 bases and J by 4 bases, with 11 bases between. CDR3 loop: CASSYRQGYNSPLHF. The CDR3 DNA reads as TGTGCCAGCAGCTACCGTCAGGGGTATAATTCACCCCTCCACTTT. The entire variable domain, with the rest obtained from reference TRBV7-2 and TRBJ1-6, is as follows: GAGVSQSPSNKVTEKGKDVELRCDPISGHTALYWYRQSLGQGLEFLIYFQGNSAPDKSGLPSDRFSAERTGGSVSTLTIQRTQQEDSAVYLCASSYRQGYNSPLHFGNGTRLTVT.